This T cell receptor beta chain derives from a study of human T cells and chemical hapten exposure. One entry per CDR3 protein results from TCRdb running MiXCR on the RACE reads. This table holds about 290,000 distinct CDR3 sequences, over 7.5% found once. CDR1 is SGHTA and CDR2 is FQGNSA in the germline V gene. V shed 1 base and J shed 6 bases, with 12 bases lying between them. The CDR3 totals 14 residues. Described time point: pre-sensitization, week 0. This sample's treatment: therapeutic diphenylcyclopropenone sensitization with weekly scalp DPC. V and J are TRBV7-2 and TRBJ1-1; D gene unclear. The receptor was derived from a man aged 18 to 30 with alopecia areata. Some clones in this sample may be carry-over from other donors' samples. Source: whole blood, taken in connection with sensitization to the hapten diphenylcyclopropenone (DPC). In DNA, the CDR3 is TGTGCCAGCAGCTTAGGAGGTTCGTTTCCTGAAGCTTTCTTT. Protein sequence: CASSLGGSFPEAFF.